Detailed here is one T cell receptor (beta chain). Antigen unknown. Germline V gives CDR1 SQVTM, CDR2 ANQGSEA. V lost 7 bases and J lost 2, with 18 bases in between. This CDR3 is 15 amino acids long. These data come from a study of cytomegalovirus exposure and HLA in healthy donors. General study points: Data from an earlier analysis indicated that most TCR beta V segments were productive either about 87% or about 30% of the time.

The PCR employed 60 Vbeta primers together with 13 Jbeta primers. Using immunoSEQ multiplex PCR, the repertoire was profiled, and TCRdb retains in-frame clones only, with some absent. Seen here are more than 110,000 clones, roughly 80% observed once, and the top ten hold 1.2%. This sequence originates from a female donor in good health and CMV-seronegative. The J gene is TRBJ2-1, the V gene TRBV29-1; D is possibly TRBD2 (6 bases). Source material: PBMCs. The CDR3 nucleotides read TGCAGCGCCGTTCTATTTGGCGGGACCTACAATGAGCAGTTCTTC. Protein sequence: CSAVLFGGTYNEQFF.